This T cell receptor beta chain is from a study of T cell responses to AZD1222 COVID-19 vaccine. Findings of the study overall: Reportedly, nearly half of unique spike TCRs recognized epitopes outside B.1.351/B.1.1.7 mutations. Repertoires were sampled only after the peak T cell response.

Regarding this clone: As yet, its antigen is unknown.

The CDR3 spans 15 residues. After removal of 1 base from V and 6 bases from J, the junction contained 4 bases not matched to a gene. The germline CDR1 and CDR2 sequences are SGHDN and FVKESK. Clones were sequenced by immunoSEQ multiplex PCR, and TCRdb holds only the in-frame ones, with some missing. The table lists 110,000 to 150,000 clones, 89% of them singletons. Sequenced material: peripheral blood, taken on day 0 of AZD1222 vaccination. This sequence was found in an adult in good health. The genes are TRBV14 and TRBJ1-1, with TRBD1 matching over 11 bases. CDR3 loop: CASSQVMGQGAEAFF. CDR3 in DNA: TGTGCCAGCAGCCAAGTTATGGGACAGGGGGCTGAAGCTTTCTTT.